The clone carrying this T cell receptor beta chain appeared a few times. Its antigen is undetermined. With constant-segment primers, 5'RACE yielded cDNA libraries of TCR alpha and TCR beta that carried sample barcodes and UMIs. Each CDR3 protein gets one entry after TCRdb re-called the 5' RACE reads with MiXCR. The sample records under 300,000 distinct CDR3 sequences, 16% being singletons. The data were obtained in a study of T-cell memory formation after mild COVID-19. The study's findings and limits: Clones that got smaller from day 15 to 85 had even CD4/CD8, while clones growing later tipped toward CD4+.

The sample taken for sequencing was PBMCs or a T cell subset sorted from them (not recorded which). This TCR came from a man younger than 35 who had mild COVID-19 (a few samples of this study predate the infection). Cell type and time point are not known.

CDR3 sequence (DNA): TGTGCCAGCAGCTTAGACATCTTCCCGGGGACTAGCACAGATACGCAGTATTTT. As protein: CASSLDIFPGTSTDTQYF. This chain uses TRBV7-9 with TRBJ2-3, with D maybe TRBD2 (6 bases). The CDR3 has 18 amino acids. Trimming stripped 1 base from V and 0 bases from J, with 17 bases between. Germline values: CDR1 SEHNR, CDR2 FQNEAQ (reference sequence).